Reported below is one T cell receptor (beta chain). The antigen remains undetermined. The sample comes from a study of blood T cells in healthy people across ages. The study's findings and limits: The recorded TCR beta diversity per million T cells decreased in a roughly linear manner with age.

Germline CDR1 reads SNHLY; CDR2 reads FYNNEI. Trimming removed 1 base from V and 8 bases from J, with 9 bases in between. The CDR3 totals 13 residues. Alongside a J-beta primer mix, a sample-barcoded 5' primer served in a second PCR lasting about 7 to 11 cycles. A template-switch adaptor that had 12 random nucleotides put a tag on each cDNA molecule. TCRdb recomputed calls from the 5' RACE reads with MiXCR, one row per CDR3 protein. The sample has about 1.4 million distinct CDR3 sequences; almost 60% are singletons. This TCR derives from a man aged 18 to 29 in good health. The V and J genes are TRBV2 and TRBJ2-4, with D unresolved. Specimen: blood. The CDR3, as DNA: TGTGCCAGCAGTGAAGAGTATGGGGACATTCAGTACTTC. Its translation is CASSEEYGDIQYF.